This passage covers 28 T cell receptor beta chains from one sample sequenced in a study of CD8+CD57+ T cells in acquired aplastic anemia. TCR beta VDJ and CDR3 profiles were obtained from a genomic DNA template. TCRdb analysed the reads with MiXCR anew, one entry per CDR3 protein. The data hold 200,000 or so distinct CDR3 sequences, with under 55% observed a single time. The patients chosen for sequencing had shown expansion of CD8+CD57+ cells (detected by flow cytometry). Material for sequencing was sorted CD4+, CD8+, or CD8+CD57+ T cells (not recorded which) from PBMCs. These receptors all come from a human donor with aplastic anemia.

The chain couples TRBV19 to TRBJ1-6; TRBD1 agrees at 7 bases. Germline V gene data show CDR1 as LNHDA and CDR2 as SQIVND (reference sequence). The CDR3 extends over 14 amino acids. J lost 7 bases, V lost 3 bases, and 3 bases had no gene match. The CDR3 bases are TGTGCCAGTAGTATGGGACAGAGGAATTCACCCCTCCACTTT. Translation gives CASSMGQRNSPLHF.

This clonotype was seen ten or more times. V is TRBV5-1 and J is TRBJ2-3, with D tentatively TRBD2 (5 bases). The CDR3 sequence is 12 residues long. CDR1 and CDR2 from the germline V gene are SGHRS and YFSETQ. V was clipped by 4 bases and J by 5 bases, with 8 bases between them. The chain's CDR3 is CASSQAGDTQYF. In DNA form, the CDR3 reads TGCGCCAGCAGCCAGGCGGGAGATACGCAGTATTTT.

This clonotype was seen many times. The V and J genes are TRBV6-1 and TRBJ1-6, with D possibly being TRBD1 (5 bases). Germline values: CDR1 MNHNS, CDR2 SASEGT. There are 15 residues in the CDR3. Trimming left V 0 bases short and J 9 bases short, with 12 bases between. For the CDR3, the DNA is TGTGCCAGCAGTGAAGCGGGGACCTTCGGTTCACCCCTCCACTTT. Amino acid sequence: CASSEAGTFGSPLHF.

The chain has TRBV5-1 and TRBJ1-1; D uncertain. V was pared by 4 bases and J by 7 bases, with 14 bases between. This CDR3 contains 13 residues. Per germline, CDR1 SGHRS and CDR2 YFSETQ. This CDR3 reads CASSQYGEGEAFF. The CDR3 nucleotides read TGCGCCAGCAGCCAGTACGGGGAGGGTGAAGCTTTCTTT.

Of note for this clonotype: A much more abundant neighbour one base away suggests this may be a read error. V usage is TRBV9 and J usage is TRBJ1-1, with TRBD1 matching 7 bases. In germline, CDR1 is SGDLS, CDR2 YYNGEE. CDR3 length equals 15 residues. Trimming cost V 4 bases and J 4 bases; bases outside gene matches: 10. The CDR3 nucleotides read TGTGCCAGCAGCCCCGCGTTGACAGGGAGCACTGAAGCTTTCTTT. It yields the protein CASSPALTGSTEAFF. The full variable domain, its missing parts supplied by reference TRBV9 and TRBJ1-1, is DSGVTQTPKHLITATGQRVTLRCSPRSGDLSVYWYQQSLDQGLQFLIQYYNGEERAKGNILERFSAQQFPDLHSELNLSSLELGDSALYFCASSPALTGSTEAFFGQGTRLTVV.

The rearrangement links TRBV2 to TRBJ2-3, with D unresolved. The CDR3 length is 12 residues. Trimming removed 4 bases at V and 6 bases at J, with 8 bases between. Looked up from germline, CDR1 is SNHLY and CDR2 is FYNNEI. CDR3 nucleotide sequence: TGTGCCAGCAGTGCCCTGGGTGATACGCAGTATTTT. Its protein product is CASSALGDTQYF.

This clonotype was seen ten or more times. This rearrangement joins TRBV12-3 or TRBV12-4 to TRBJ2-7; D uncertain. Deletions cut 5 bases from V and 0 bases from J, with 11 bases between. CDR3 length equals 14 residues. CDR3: CASSPTRNSYEQYF. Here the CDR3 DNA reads TGTGCCAGCAGTCCGACAAGGAACTCCTACGAGCAGTACTTC.

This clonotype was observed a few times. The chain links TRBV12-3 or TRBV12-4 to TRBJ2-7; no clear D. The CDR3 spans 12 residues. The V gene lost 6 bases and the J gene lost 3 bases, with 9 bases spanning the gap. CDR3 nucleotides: TGTGCCAGCAGCCGCGGCCACTACGAGCAGTACTTC. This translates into CASSRGHYEQYF.

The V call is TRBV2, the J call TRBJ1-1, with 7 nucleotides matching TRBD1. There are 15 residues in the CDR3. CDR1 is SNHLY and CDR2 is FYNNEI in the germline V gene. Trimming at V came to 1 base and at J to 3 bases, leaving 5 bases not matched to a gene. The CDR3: CASSEGTGRYTEAFF. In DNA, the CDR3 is TGTGCCAGCAGTGAAGGGACAGGTCGGTACACTGAAGCTTTCTTT. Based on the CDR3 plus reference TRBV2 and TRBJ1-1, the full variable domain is EPEVTQTPSHQVTQMGQEVILRCVPISNHLYFYWYRQILGQKVEFLVSFYNNEISEKSEIFDDQFSVERPDGSNFTLKIRSTKLEDSAMYFCASSEGTGRYTEAFFGQGTRLTVV.

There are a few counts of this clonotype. CDR3 sequence: CASAGTSFHEQYF. DNA for the CDR3: TGTGCCAGCGCCGGGACTAGCTTCCACGAGCAGTACTTC. This chain connects TRBV11-3 to TRBJ2-7; 9 bases match TRBD2. Germline CDR1 reads SGHNT; CDR2 reads YENEEA. Trimming removed 8 bases from V and 5 bases from J; junction bases left unmatched: 7. The CDR3 totals 13 residues. The full variable domain, in which reference TRBV11-3 and TRBJ2-7 provide the parts outside the CDR3, is EAGVVQSPRYKIIEKKQPVAFWCNPISGHNTLYWYLQNLGQGPELLIRYENEEAVDDSQLPKDRFSAERLKGVDSTLKIQPAELGDSAVYLCASAGTSFHEQYFGPGTRLTVT.

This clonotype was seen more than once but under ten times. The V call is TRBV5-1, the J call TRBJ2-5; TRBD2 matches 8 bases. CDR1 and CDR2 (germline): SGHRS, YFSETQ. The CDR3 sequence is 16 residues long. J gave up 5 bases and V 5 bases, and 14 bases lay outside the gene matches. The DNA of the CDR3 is TGCGCCAGCAGATACTCGGGGGGGGGGCCGGAGGAGACCCAGTACTTC. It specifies CASRYSGGGPEETQYF.

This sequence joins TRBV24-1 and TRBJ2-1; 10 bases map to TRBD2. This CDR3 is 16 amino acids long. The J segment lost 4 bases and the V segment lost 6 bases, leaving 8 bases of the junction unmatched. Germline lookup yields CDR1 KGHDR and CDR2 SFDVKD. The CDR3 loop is CATSLPSGRGYNEQFF. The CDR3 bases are TGTGCCACCAGTCTCCCCAGCGGGAGGGGTTACAATGAGCAGTTCTTC.

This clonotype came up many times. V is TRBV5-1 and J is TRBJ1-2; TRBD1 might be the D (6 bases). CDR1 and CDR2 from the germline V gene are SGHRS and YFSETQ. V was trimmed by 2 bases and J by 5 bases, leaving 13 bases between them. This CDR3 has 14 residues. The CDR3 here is CASSLSGVQYGYTF. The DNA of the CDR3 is TGCGCCAGCAGCTTATCAGGGGTCCAATATGGCTACACCTTC.

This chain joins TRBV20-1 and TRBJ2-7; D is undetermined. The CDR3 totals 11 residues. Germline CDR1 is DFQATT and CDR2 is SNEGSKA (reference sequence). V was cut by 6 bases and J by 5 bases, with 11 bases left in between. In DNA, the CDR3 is TGCAGTGCGACACCGTCCCACGAGCAGTACTTC. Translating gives CSATPSHEQYF.

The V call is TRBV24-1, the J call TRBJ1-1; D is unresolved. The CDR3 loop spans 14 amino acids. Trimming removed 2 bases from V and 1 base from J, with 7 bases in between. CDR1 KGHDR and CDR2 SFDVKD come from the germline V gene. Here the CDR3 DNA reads TGTGCCACCAGTGATTCCCGACGGAACACTGAAGCTTTCTTT. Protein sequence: CATSDSRRNTEAFF.

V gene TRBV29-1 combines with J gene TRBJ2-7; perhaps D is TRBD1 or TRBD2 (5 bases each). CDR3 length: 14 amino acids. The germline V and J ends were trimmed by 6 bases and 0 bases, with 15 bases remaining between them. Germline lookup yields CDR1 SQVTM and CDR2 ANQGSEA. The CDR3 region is CSVGRDGSSYEQYF. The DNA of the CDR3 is TGCAGCGTGGGCCGGGACGGCAGCTCCTACGAGCAGTACTTC.

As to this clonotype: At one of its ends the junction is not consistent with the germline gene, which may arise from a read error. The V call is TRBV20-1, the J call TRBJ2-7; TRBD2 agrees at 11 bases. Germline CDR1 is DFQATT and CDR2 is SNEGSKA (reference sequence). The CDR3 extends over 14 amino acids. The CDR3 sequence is CSARLAGGSFEQYF. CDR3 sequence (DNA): TGCAGTGCTAGGCTAGCGGGAGGTTCCTTCGAGCAGTACTTC.

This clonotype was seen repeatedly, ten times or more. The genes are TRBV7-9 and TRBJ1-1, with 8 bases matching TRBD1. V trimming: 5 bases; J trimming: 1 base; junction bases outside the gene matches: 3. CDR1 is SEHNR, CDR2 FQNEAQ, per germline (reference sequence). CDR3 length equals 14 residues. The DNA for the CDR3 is TGTGCCAGCAGCGCTGGACAGGGGAACACTGAAGCTTTCTTT. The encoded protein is CASSAGQGNTEAFF.

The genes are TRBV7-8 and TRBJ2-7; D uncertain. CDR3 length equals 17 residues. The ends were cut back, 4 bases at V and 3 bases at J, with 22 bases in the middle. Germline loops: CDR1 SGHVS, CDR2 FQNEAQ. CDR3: CASSSTRFGRCCYEQYF. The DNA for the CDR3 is TGTGCCAGCAGCTCCACCCGCTTTGGGCGGTGCTGCTACGAGCAGTACTTC. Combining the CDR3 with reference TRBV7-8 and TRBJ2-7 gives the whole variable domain GAGVSQSPRYKVAKRGQDVALRCDPISGHVSLFWYQQALGQGPEFLTYFQNEAQLDKSGLPSDRFFAERPEGSVSTLKIQRTQQEDSAVYLCASSSTRFGRCCYEQYFGPGTRLTVT.

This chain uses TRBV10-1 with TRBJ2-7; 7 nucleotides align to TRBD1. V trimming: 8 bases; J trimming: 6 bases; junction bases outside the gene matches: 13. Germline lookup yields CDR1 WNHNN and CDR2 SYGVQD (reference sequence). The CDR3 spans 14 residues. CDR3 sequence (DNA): TGCGCCAGCCAACCAGGGGGAAGCTTTGGCGAGCAGTACTTC. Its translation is CASQPGGSFGEQYF.

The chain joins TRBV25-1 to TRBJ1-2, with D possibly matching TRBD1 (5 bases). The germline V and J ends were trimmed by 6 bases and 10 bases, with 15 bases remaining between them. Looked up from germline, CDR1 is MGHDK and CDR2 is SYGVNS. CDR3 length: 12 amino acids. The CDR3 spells CASSLDRGDYTF. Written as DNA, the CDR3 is TGTGCCAGCAGCTTAGACCGAGGGGACTACACCTTC.

The CDR3 spells CASSQELAGGREQYF. CDR3 DNA: TGTGCCAGCAGCCAAGAACTAGCGGGGGGGCGAGAGCAGTACTTC. The genes are TRBV9 and TRBJ2-7; TRBD2 aligns across 13 bases. CDR1 is SGDLS and CDR2 is YYNGEE in the germline V gene. The CDR3 totals 15 residues. V gave up 4 bases and J gave up 7 bases; unmatched junction bases: 8.

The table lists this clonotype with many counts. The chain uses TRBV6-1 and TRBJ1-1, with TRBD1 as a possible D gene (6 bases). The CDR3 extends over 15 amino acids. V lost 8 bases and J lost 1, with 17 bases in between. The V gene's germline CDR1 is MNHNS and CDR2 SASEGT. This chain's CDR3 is CASLEGGAKNTEAFF. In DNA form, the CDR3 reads TGTGCCAGCCTCGAGGGGGGGGCAAAGAACACTGAAGCTTTCTTT.

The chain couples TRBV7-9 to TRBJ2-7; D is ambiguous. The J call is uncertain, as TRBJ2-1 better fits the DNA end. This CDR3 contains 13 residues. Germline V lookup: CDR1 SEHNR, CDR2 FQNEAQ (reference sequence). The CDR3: CASSFARTNEQFF. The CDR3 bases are TGTGCCAGCAGCTTCGCCAGGACCAATGAGCAGTTCTTC.

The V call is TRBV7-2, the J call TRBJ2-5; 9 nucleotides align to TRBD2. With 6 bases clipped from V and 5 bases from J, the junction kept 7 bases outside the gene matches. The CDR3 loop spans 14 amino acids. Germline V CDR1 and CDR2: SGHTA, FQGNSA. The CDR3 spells CASRPSGVFETQYF. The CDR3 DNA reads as TGTGCCAGCAGACCTAGCGGGGTGTTTGAGACCCAGTACTTC.

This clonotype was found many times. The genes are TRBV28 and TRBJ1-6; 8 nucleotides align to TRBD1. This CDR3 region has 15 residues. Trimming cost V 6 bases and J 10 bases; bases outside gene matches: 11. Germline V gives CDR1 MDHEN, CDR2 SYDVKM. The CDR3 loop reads CASSSGTGLYSPLHF. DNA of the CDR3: TGTGCCAGCAGCTCCGGGACAGGACTGTACTCACCCCTCCACTTT.

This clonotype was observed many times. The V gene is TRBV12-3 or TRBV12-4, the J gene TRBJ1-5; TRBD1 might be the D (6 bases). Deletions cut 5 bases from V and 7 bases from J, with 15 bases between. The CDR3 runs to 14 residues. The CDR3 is CASSPGRDMQPQHF. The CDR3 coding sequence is TGTGCCAGCAGTCCGGGCCGGGACATGCAGCCCCAGCATTTT.

In nucleotides, the CDR3 is TGTGCCAGCAGCCAAGGACAGGCAAGCTCCTACGAGCAGTACTTC. Protein sequence: CASSQGQASSYEQYF. The chain uses TRBV7-3 and TRBJ2-7; 7 positions agree with TRBD1. The CDR3 is 15 residues long. V shed 5 bases and J 0 bases; nucleotides not matched to a gene: 7. Germline V gene data show CDR1 as SGHTA and CDR2 as FQGTGA.